In this sample, the clone carrying this T cell receptor (beta chain) turned up a few times. Its antigen is unknown. Germline loops: CDR1 SNHLY, CDR2 FYNNEI. The CDR3 consists of 15 residues. Trimming removed 2 bases at V and 3 bases at J, with 12 bases between. Every donor gave about 9 milliliters of peripheral blood. A minimum of 7 million PBMCs was isolated per sample. Together with a sample-barcoded 5' primer, a J-beta primer mix was included in a second PCR lasting about 6 to 11 cycles. Each of the cDNA molecules was tagged by a template-switch adaptor with 12 random nucleotides. TCRdb called the 5' RACE reads again in MiXCR, with one record for every CDR3 protein. The sample has approximately 800,000 distinct CDR3 sequences; roughly 34% are singletons. These data come from a study of blood T cells in healthy people across ages. Study results and limitations: Strongly correlated with naive T cell percentage was TCR beta diversity.

The sequencing input was blood. This chain uses TRBV2 with TRBJ2-3; a possible D gene is TRBD2 (6 bases). The TCR sequence derives from a man younger than 35 in good health. This CDR3 is CASSERREPTDTQYF. Here the CDR3 DNA reads TGTGCCAGCAGTGAAAGGAGGGAACCTACAGATACGCAGTATTTT.